This T cell receptor (beta chain) was sequenced for a study of identical twins. Study observations and caveats: Partly confounded zero-insertion analyses could result from invariant MAIT and iNKT cells.

This clonotype was detected ten times or more. The antigen remains unidentified. Each CDR3 protein is one row after TCRdb ran MiXCR on the 5' RACE reads. The table lists 250,000 or so distinct CDR3 sequences, about 9% of them singletons. The data also belong to a second study, concerning yellow fever vaccine responses in identical twins.

The origin of this receptor is a woman younger than 30 in good health. Material for sequencing was CD8+ T cells sorted from blood.

The CDR3 loop is CSARIGEIDGYTF. CDR3 DNA: TGCAGTGCTAGAATCGGGGAGATAGATGGCTACACCTTC. The chain joins TRBV20-1 to TRBJ1-2; D remains ambiguous. Germline V gene lookup returns CDR1 DFQATT and CDR2 SNEGSKA (reference sequence). This CDR3 is built from 13 residues. V dropped 2 bases and J dropped 6 bases, with 13 bases sitting between them.